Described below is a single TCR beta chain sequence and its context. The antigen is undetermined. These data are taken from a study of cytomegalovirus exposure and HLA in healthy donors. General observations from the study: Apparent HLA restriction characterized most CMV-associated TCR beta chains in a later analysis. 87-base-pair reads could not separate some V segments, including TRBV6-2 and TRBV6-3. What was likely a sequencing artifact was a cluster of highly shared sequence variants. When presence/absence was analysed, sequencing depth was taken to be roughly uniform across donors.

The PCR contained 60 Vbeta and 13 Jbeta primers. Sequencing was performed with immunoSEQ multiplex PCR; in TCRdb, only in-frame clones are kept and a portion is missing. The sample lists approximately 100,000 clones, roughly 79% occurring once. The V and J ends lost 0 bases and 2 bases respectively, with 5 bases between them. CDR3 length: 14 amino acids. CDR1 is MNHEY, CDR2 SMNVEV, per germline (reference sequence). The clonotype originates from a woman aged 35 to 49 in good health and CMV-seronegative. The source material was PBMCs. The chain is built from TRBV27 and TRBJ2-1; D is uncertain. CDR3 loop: CASSLSSTYNEQFF. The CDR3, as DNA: TGTGCCAGCAGTTTATCTAGCACCTACAATGAGCAGTTCTTC.